This TCR beta chain stems from a study of CD8 T cells in ankylosing spondylitis. Study results and caveats: In peripheral blood, disease-linked CD8+ clones occurred at relatively low frequencies. Seemingly distinctive of ankylosing spondylitis blood was a TCR beta motif formed by eight highly homologous variants. Within matched ankylosing spondylitis synovial fluid, disease-linked clones were reportedly significantly enriched. Some motif variants had been reported before (in reactive arthritis synovial fluid and blood).

Construction of TCR beta libraries was performed using quantitative 5'-RACE with molecular barcodes. MiXCR, run by TCRdb on the 5' RACE reads, gives a single entry per CDR3 protein. The data show tens of thousands of distinct CDR3 sequences, around 8.5% seen once. Germline assignment: CDR1 LNHNV and CDR2 YYDKDF (reference sequence). Deletions cut 1 base from V and 5 bases from J, with 14 bases between. The CDR3 extends over 16 amino acids. Ten or more counts support this clonotype. Its antigen is currently unknown. The TCR originated in a male donor with ankylosing spondylitis. Sequences were obtained from blood, either unsorted or a sorted T cell fraction (not recorded which). The rearrangement links TRBV15 to TRBJ2-2; tentatively, D is TRBD1 or TRBD2 (7 bases each). DNA for the CDR3: TGTGCCACCAGCAGAGGGGCAGGGGGGGAAACCGGGGAGCTGTTTTTT. Its protein is CATSRGAGGETGELFF.